This TCR beta chain was sequenced for a study of T-cell reconstitution after alpha-beta-depleted transplantation in children. Germline loops: CDR1 SGHTA, CDR2 FQGNSA. The CDR3 spans 11 residues. Trimming shortened V by 5 bases and J by 4 bases, and 5 bases separated the two germline ends. Preparation of the TCRbeta library involved a method that used unique molecular identifiers. TCRdb called the PCR reads again in MiXCR, with one record for every CDR3 protein. The table includes around 580,000 distinct CDR3 sequences, over 25% detected once. The J gene is TRBJ2-5, the V gene TRBV7-2, with no clear D. The sequences come from PBMCs, collected before TCRalphabeta/CD19-depleted stem cell transplant. This clonotype originated in a boy under two years old with Wiskott-Aldrich syndrome, due to receive a stem cell transplant. The CDR3 protein is CASSATETQYF. In DNA, the CDR3 is TGTGCCAGCAGCGCCACAGAGACCCAGTACTTC.